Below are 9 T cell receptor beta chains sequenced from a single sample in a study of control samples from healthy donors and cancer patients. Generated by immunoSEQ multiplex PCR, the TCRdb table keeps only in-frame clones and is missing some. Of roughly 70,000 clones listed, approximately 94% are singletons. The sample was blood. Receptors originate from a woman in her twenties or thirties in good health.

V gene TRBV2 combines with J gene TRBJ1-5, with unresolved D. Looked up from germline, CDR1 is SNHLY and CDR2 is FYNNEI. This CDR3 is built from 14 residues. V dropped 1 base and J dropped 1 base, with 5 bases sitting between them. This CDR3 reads CASSEDGSNQPQHF. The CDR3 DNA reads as TGTGCCAGCAGTGAAGATGGGAGCAATCAGCCCCAGCATTTT.

The CDR3 region has the DNA TGTGCCAGCAGCCATCTTGGGGGGAGCTCCTACAATGAGCAGTTCTTC. Translation gives CASSHLGGSSYNEQFF. This chain joins TRBV7-8 and TRBJ2-1; tentative D call: TRBD2 (6 bases). The CDR3 contains 16 residues. Looked up from germline, CDR1 is SGHVS and CDR2 is FQNEAQ. V was cut by 5 bases and J by 0 bases, with 14 bases left in between.

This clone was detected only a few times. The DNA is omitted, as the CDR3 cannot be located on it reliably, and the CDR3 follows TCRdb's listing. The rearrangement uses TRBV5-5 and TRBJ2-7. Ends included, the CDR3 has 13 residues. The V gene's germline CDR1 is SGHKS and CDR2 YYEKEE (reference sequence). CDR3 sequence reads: CASSFLWGSEQYV.

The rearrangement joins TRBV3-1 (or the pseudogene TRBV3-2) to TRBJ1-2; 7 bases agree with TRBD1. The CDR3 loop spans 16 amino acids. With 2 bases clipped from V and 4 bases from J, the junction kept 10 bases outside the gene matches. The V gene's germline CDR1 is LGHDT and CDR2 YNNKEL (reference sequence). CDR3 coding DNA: TGTGCCAGCAGCCAAAATCCCGGGACAGTAGGCTATGGCTACACCTTC. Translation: CASSQNPGTVGYGYTF.

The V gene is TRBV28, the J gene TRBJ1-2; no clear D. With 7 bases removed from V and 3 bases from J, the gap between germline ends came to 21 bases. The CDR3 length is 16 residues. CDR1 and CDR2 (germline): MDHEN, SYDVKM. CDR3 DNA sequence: TGTGCCAGCACTATTTCGAGAGGAGGGCGCGACTATGGCTACACCTTC. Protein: CASTISRGGRDYGYTF.

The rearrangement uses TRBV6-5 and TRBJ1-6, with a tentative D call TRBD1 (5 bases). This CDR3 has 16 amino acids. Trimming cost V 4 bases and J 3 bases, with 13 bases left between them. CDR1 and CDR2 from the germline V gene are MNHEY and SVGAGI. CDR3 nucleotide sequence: TGTGCCAGCAGTTCCGGCGACAGCCACTATAATTCACCCCTCCACTTT. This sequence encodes CASSSGDSHYNSPLHF.

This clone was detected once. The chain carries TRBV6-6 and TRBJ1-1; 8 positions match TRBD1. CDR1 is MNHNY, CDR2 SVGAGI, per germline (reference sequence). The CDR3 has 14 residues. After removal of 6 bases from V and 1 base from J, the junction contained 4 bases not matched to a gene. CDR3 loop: CASRRGQENTEAFF. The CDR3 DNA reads TGTGCCAGCAGACGGGGACAGGAGAACACTGAAGCTTTCTTT.

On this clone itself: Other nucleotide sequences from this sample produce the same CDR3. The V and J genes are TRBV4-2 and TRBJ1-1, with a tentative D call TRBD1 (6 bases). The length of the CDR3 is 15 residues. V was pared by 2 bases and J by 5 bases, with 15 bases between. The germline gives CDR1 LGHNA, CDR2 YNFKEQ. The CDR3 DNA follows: TGTGCCAGCAGCCAAAACTCGCAGGGGTGGACTGAAGCTTTCTTT. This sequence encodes CASSQNSQGWTEAFF.

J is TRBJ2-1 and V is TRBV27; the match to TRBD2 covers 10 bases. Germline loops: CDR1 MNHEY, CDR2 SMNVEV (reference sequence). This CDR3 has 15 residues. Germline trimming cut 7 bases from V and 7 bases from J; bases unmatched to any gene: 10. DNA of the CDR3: TGTGCCAGCATCGTATCCGGGACTAGCGAAAATGAGCAGTTCTTC. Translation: CASIVSGTSENEQFF.